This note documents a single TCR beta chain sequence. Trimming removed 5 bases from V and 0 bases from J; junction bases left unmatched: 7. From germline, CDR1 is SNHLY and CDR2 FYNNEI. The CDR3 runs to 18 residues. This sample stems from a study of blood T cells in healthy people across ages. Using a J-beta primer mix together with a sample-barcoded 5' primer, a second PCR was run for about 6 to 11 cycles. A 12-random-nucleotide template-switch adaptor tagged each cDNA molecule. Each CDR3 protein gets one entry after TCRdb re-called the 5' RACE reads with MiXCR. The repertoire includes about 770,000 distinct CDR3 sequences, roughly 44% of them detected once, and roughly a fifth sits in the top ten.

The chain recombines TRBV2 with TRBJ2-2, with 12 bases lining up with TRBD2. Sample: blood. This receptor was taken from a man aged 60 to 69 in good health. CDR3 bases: TGTGCCAGCAGTCTAACTAGCGGGGGGTACTCGAACACCGGGGAGCTGTTTTTT. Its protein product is CASSLTSGGYSNTGELFF.